This T cell receptor beta chain was sequenced in a study of blood T cell repertoires in COVID-19. The repertoire was sequenced with immunoSEQ multiplex PCR; TCRdb's copy has only in-frame clones and lacks some. The sample yields about 120,000 clones, 84% seen once. After removal of 10 bases from V and 1 base from J, the junction contained 7 bases not matched to a gene. The CDR3 is 14 residues long. Germline V lookup: CDR1 LNHDA, CDR2 SQIVND (reference sequence). This rearrangement joins TRBV19 to TRBJ2-5, with 9 bases lining up with TRBD1. The sequenced sample consisted of PBMCs or T cells enriched from blood (not recorded which). The sequence came from a woman in her 30s who had recovered from COVID-19. The CDR3 here is CATGTGGPQETQYF. In DNA, the CDR3 is TGTGCCACGGGAACAGGGGGCCCCCAAGAGACCCAGTACTTC.